This entry lists 16 T cell receptor beta chains sequenced from one sample in a study of OX40 agonist ivuxolimab in advanced cancers. Only in-frame clones appear in the TCRdb table, and some are missing; sequencing was by immunoSEQ multiplex PCR. Of 70,000 or so clones listed, roughly 80% are singletons. This sample comprised CD4+ or CD8+ T cells sorted from blood, obtained in a trial of the OX40 agonist ivuxolimab. Receptors were obtained from an adult with an advanced solid tumor such as melanoma, head and neck, liver or kidney cancer.

V gene TRBV15 combines with J gene TRBJ1-2; 9 bases line up with TRBD1. Trimming removed 0 bases from V and 4 bases from J; junction bases left unmatched: 6. CDR1 and CDR2 from the germline V gene are LNHNV and YYDKDF (reference sequence). This CDR3 region has 16 residues. The CDR3 region is CATSREPGQGSYGYTF. In DNA, the CDR3 is TGTGCCACCAGCAGAGAGCCGGGACAGGGTAGCTATGGCTACACCTTC.

There are a few counts of this clone. V usage is TRBV5-4 and J usage is TRBJ2-7, with D possibly TRBD2 on 5 matching bases. This CDR3 spans 13 amino acids. Germline CDR1 is SGHNT and CDR2 is YYREEE (reference sequence). Between the trimmed V and J ends, which lost 2 bases and 9 bases, there was a span of 15 bases. The CDR3 loop is CASSFEQTTRQYF. The DNA for the CDR3 is TGTGCCAGCAGCTTTGAACAGACTACGAGGCAGTACTTC.

The chain links TRBV5-6 to TRBJ2-1; D unresolved. Germline CDR1 SGHDT, CDR2 YYEEEE. The V gene lost 2 bases and the J gene lost 8 bases, with 11 bases spanning the gap. There are 13 residues in the CDR3. DNA of the CDR3: TGTGCCAGCAGCTTAAGACGGTACGATGAGCAGTTCTTC. Translation: CASSLRRYDEQFF.

The chain carries TRBV7-2 and TRBJ1-2; D unresolved. This CDR3 has 13 amino acids. Trimming stripped 1 base from V and 8 bases from J, with 11 bases between. Germline V CDR1 and CDR2: SGHTA, FQGNSA. CDR3 amino acids: CASSLGEGGGYTF. The DNA of the CDR3 is TGTGCCAGCAGCTTAGGAGAGGGAGGCGGCTACACCTTC.

The chain combines TRBV27 with TRBJ2-3; 7 bases map to TRBD1. The junction had 7 bases not matched to a gene; V was cut back by 5 bases and J by 5 bases. CDR1 is MNHEY and CDR2 is SMNVEV in the germline V gene (reference sequence). This CDR3 region has 14 residues. CDR3 nucleotide sequence: TGTGCCAGCAGTCACCCGGGGACAGTAGATACGCAGTATTTT. Encoded protein: CASSHPGTVDTQYF.

V and J are TRBV7-2 and TRBJ2-7; 9 positions match TRBD2. J lost 0 bases, V lost 5 bases, and 5 bases had no gene match. CDR3 length: 15 residues. Germline V gene lookup returns CDR1 SGHTA and CDR2 FQGNSA. Here the CDR3 DNA reads TGTGCCAGCAGCCCCAGCGGGGGGACCTCCTACGAGCAGTACTTC. It yields the protein CASSPSGGTSYEQYF.

The chain uses TRBV29-1 and TRBJ1-1, with 8 bases lining up with TRBD1. The CDR3 spans 13 residues. Germline V gene lookup returns CDR1 SQVTM and CDR2 ANQGSEA. V was clipped by 6 bases and J by 3 bases; unmatched bases: 6. The CDR3, as DNA: TGCAGCGTCTACAGGGGGGCGTACACTGAAGCTTTCTTT. It encodes CSVYRGAYTEAFF.

The gene calls are TRBV5-1 and TRBJ2-7; 8 nucleotides align to TRBD1. The trim removed 4 bases at V and 0 bases at J, leaving 9 bases unmatched. The CDR3 covers 16 residues. CDR1 and CDR2 from the germline V gene are SGHRS and YFSETQ. The CDR3: CASSPRTTGGSYEQYF. The CDR3 DNA is TGCGCCAGCAGCCCCCGTACTACAGGGGGCTCCTACGAGCAGTACTTC.

This clone occurred a few times. The chain links TRBV5-1 to TRBJ1-3; 7 bases are shared with TRBD1. Germline V gene data show CDR1 as SGHRS and CDR2 as YFSETQ. The CDR3 runs 15 residues. Germline trimming cut 3 bases from V and 0 bases from J; bases unmatched to any gene: 3. The CDR3 bases are TGCGCCAGCAGCTGGTGGACAGGCTCTGGAAACACCATATATTTT. It codes for CASSWWTGSGNTIYF.

The chain joins TRBV6-5 to TRBJ1-1; possible D gene TRBD1, 5 bases. Germline CDR1 MNHEY, CDR2 SVGAGI. V lost 8 bases, J lost 7 bases, and 11 bases lay in between. CDR3 length equals 11 residues. CDR3 protein: CASGRQGEAFF. The CDR3 nucleotides read TGTGCCAGCGGGCGGCAGGGTGAAGCTTTCTTT.

The chain carries TRBV19 and TRBJ1-2; possibly TRBD1 for D (5 bases). Trimming left V 6 bases short and J 1 base short, with 12 bases between. Germline-derived CDR1 and CDR2 are LNHDA and SQIVND (reference sequence). CDR3 length equals 14 residues. As DNA, the CDR3 is TGTGCCAGTAGCCCCGACAGCCGTAACTATGGCTACACCTTC. It yields the protein CASSPDSRNYGYTF.

This clone was counted a single time. The V call is TRBV6-6, the J call TRBJ2-2; no clear D gene. The CDR3 runs 13 residues. Germline CDR1 is MNHNY and CDR2 is SVGAGI (reference sequence). V gave up 6 bases and J gave up 4 bases, with 9 bases separating them. Here the CDR3 reads CASRWRGTGELFF. CDR3 sequence (DNA): TGTGCCAGCAGATGGAGAGGCACCGGGGAGCTGTTTTTT.

The chain recombines TRBV9 with TRBJ2-2; D not resolved. Between the trimmed V and J ends, which lost 0 bases and 6 bases, there was a span of 12 bases. There are 15 residues in the CDR3. Germline V gives CDR1 SGDLS, CDR2 YYNGEE. The CDR3 spells CASSVEWEGSGELFF. In DNA form, the CDR3 reads TGTGCCAGCAGCGTAGAGTGGGAAGGCTCCGGGGAGCTGTTTTTT.

V is TRBV6-5 and J is TRBJ1-4, with 8 bases matching TRBD1. The CDR3 spans 14 residues. V shed 4 bases, J shed 7 bases, and the junction held 5 bases outside the gene matches. Per the germline V gene, CDR1 is MNHEY and CDR2 is SVGAGI. The CDR3 nucleotides are TGTGCCAGCAGTTCTCAGGGGGCAGTTGAAAAACTGTTTTTT. This gives the protein CASSSQGAVEKLFF.

The chain joins TRBV5-1 to TRBJ2-5; D not certain. The CDR3 loop spans 13 amino acids. Germline V lookup: CDR1 SGHRS, CDR2 YFSETQ. Trimming left V 3 bases short and J 1 base short, with 7 bases between. The CDR3 here is CASSWTVQETQYF. The DNA of the CDR3 is TGCGCCAGCAGCTGGACGGTCCAAGAGACCCAGTACTTC.

This clone was observed a single time. The chain carries TRBV15 and TRBJ2-5; D ambiguous. TRBJ2-7 explains the end of the DNA better; the J call may be wrong. Germline lookup yields CDR1 LNHNV and CDR2 YYDKDF (reference sequence). This CDR3 region has 14 residues. The CDR3 here is CATSRDRTSYEQYF. CDR3 DNA: TGTGCCACCAGCAGAGACAGAACCTCTTACGAGCAGTACTTC.